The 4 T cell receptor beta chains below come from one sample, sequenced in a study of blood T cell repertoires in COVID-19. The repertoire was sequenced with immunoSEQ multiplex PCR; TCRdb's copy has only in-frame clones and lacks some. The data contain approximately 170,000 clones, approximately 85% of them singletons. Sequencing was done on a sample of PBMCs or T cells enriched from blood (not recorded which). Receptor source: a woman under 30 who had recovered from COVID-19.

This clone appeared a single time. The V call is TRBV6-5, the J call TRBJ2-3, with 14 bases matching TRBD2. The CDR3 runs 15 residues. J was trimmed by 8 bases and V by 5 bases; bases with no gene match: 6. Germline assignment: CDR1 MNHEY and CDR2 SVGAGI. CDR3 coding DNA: TGTGCCAGCAGTCCGGGACTAGCGGGAGACGTTACGCAGTATTTT. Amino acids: CASSPGLAGDVTQYF.

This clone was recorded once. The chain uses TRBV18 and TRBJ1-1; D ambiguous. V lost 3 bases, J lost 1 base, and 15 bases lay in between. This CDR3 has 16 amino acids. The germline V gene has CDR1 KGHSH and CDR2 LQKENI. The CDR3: CASSPYYPTGNTEAFF. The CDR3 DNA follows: TGTGCCAGCTCACCTTATTACCCGACGGGGAACACTGAAGCTTTCTTT.

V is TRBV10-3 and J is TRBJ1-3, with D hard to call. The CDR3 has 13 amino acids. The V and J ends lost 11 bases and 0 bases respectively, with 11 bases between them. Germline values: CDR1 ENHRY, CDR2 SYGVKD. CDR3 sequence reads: CAARGSSGNTIYF. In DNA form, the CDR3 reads TGTGCCGCACGAGGGAGCTCTGGAAACACCATATATTTT.

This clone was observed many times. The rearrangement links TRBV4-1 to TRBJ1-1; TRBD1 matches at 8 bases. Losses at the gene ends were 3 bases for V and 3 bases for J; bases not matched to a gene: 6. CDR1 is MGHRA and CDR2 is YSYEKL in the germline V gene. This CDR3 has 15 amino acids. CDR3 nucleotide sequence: TGCGCCAGCAGCCAGCCGGACAGGGAGTACACTGAAGCTTTCTTT. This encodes CASSQPDREYTEAFF.